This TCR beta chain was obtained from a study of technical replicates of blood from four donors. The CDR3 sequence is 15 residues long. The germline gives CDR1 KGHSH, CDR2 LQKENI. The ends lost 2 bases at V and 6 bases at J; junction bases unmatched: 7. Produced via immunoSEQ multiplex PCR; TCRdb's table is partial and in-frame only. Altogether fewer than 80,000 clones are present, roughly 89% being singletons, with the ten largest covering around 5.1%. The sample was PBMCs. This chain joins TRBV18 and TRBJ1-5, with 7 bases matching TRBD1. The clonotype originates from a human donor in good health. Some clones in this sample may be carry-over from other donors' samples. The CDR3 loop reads CASSPGQGGGQPQHF. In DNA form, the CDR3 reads TGTGCCAGCTCACCAGGGCAGGGGGGTGGTCAGCCCCAGCATTTT.